This T cell receptor (beta chain) was documented in a study of shared clonotypes between healthy human individuals. Study overall: Per-donor plates numbered three CD4 naive, three CD4 memory, two CD8 naive and one CD8 memory.

Concerning this clone itself: Its antigen remains unidentified.

Germline CDR1 is MNHEY and CDR2 is SMNVEV (reference sequence). The CDR3 totals 14 residues. The V and J ends lost 6 bases and 2 bases, in that order; junction bases with no gene match: 6. Study-wide findings and caveats: Larger estimated richness was generally seen in naive subsets than in memory subsets. Naive CD4 clonotypes overlapped across a handful of donors at about 5%.

Splitting of each subset's genomic DNA was done evenly across several immunoSEQ plates. This table comes from immunoSEQ multiplex PCR, and its TCRdb copy is limited to in-frame clones, with some not included. The sample has about 1,900,000 clones; about 95% are singletons. Naive CD8 cells, CD45RO-negative and positively selected for CCR7, excluded terminally differentiated effector memory CD45RA+ cells. This sequence was found in a man aged 18 to 30 in good health. The chain carries TRBV27 and TRBJ2-7, with 8 bases lining up with TRBD1. The sequenced material came from naive CD8+ T cells sorted from blood. The CDR3: CASRVQGAAYEQYF. In DNA form, the CDR3 reads TGTGCCAGCAGAGTGCAGGGGGCGGCCTACGAGCAGTACTTC.